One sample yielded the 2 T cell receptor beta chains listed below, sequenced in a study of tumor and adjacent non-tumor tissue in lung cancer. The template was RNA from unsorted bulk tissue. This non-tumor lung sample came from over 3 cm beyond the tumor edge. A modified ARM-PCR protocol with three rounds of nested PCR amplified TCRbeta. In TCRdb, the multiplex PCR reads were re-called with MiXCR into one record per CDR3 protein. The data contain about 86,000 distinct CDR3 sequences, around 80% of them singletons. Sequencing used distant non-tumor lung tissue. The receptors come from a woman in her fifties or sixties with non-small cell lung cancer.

The CDR3 coding sequence is TGTGCCGGTAGCTTAGAAAGGAGTCCGCCCCAGCATTTT. It is translated as CAGSLERSPPQHF. This chain connects TRBV11-2 to TRBJ1-5; D gene ambiguous. The CDR3 contains 13 residues. Germline V CDR1 and CDR2: SGHAT, FQNNGV. V gave up 11 bases and J gave up 9 bases, with 20 bases separating them.

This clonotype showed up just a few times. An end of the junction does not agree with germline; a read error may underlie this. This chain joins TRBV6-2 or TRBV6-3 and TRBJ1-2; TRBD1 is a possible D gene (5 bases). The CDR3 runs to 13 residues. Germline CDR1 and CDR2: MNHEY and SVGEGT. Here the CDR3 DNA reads TGTGCTAGCATGGACACAGCTAAATATGGCTACACCTTC. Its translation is CASMDTAKYGYTF.